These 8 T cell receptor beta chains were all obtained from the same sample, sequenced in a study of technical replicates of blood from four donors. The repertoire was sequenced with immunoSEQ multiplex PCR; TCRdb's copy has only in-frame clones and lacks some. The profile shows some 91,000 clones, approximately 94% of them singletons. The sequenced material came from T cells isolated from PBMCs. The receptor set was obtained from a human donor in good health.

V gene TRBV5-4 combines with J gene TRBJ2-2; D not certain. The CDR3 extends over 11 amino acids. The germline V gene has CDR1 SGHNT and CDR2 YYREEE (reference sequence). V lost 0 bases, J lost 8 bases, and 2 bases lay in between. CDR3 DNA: TGTGCCAGCAGCTTGGCTGGGGAGCTGTTTTTT. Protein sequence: CASSLAGELFF.

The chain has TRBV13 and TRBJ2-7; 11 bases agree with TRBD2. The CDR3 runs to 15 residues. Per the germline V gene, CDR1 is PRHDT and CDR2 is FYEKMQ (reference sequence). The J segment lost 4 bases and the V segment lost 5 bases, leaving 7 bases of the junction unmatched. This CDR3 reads CASSPAGLAEYEQYF. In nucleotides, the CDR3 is TGTGCCAGCAGCCCCGCGGGACTAGCGGAGTACGAGCAGTACTTC.

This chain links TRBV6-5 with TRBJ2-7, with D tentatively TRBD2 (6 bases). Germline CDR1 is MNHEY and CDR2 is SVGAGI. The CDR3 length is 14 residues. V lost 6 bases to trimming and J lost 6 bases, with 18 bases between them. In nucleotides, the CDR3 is TGTGCCAGCAGGCCCGGGGGAAGGGGTTTCGAGCAGTACTTC. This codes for CASRPGGRGFEQYF.

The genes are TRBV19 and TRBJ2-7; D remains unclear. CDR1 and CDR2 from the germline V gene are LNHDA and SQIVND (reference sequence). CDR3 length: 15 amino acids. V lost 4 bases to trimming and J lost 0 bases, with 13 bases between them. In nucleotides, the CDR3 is TGTGCCAGTAGTACTTCGGTGACGGGCTCCTACGAGCAGTACTTC. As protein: CASSTSVTGSYEQYF.

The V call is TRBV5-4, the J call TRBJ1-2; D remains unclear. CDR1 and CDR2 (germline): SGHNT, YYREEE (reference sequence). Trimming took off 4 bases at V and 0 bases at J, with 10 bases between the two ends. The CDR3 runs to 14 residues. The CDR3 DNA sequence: TGTGCCAGCAGCGAGGGCCCTGCTAACTATGGCTACACCTTC. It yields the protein CASSEGPANYGYTF.

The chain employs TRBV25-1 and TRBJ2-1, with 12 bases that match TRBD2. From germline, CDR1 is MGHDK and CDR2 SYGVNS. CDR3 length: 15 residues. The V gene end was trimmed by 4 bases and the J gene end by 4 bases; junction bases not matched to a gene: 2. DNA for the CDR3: TGTGCCAGCAGTGCACTAGCGGGGGGTTACAATGAGCAGTTCTTC. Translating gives CASSALAGGYNEQFF.

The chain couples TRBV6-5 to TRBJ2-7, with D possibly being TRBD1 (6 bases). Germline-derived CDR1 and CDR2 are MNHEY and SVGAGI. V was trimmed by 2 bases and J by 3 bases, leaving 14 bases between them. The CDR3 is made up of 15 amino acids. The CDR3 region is CASSYGQGIGYEQYF. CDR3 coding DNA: TGTGCCAGCAGTTACGGGCAGGGGATCGGCTACGAGCAGTACTTC.

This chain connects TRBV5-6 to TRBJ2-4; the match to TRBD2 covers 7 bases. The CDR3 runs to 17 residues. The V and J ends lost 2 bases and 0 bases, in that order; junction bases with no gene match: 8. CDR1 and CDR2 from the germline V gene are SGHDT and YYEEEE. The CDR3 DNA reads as TGTGCCAGCAGCTTCTCAGGACTAGACCTAGCCAAAAACATTCAGTACTTC. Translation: CASSFSGLDLAKNIQYF.